Below are 17 T cell receptor beta chains sequenced from a single sample in a study of blood T cells in healthy people across ages. The second PCR ran about 6 to 12 cycles with a sample-barcoded 5' primer and J-beta primers. TCRdb ran MiXCR on the 5' RACE reads and lists one entry per CDR3 protein. The repertoire consists of hundreds of thousands of distinct CDR3 sequences, with approximately 59% occurring once and the leading ten covering about 27%. The sequenced sample was blood. The receptors originated from a man aged 25-45 years in good health.

The chain carries TRBV6-1 and TRBJ2-1; 9 positions match TRBD1. The CDR3 runs 12 residues. The V gene's germline CDR1 is MNHNS and CDR2 SASEGT. J gave up 15 bases and V 8 bases, and 11 bases lay outside the gene matches. This chain's CDR3 is CASHRSGGQGFF. CDR3 DNA: TGTGCCAGCCATCGAAGTGGGGGACAGGGGTTCTTC.

The V call is TRBV5-1, the J call TRBJ2-7; 7 nucleotides align to TRBD1. J was trimmed by 1 base and V by 4 bases; bases with no gene match: 8. This CDR3 comprises 15 residues. Looked up from germline, CDR1 is SGHRS and CDR2 is YFSETQ. In DNA form, the CDR3 reads TGCGCCAGCAGCAAGGACAGGATGCAATCCTACGAGCAGTACTTC. Its translation is CASSKDRMQSYEQYF.

This rearrangement joins TRBV7-2 to TRBJ2-5, with TRBD2 identical over 9 bases. Germline lookup yields CDR1 SGHTA and CDR2 FQGNSA. The CDR3 has 14 residues. J lost 13 bases, V lost 1 base, and 10 bases had no gene match. Written as DNA, the CDR3 is TGTGCCAGCAGCTTAGGGGGACTAGCTCCCGAGCGGTACTTC. Encoded protein: CASSLGGLAPERYF.

The rearrangement links TRBV5-1 to TRBJ1-2; no clear D. Between the trimmed V and J ends, which lost 4 bases and 0 bases, there was a span of 10 bases. The length of the CDR3 is 14 residues. CDR1 and CDR2 from the germline V gene are SGHRS and YFSETQ. CDR3 residues: CASSDLTTNYGYTF. CDR3 DNA sequence: TGCGCCAGCAGCGACCTGACGACTAACTATGGCTACACCTTC. Drawing the rest from reference TRBV5-1 and TRBJ1-2, the complete variable domain is KAGVTQTPRYLIKTRGQQVTLSCSPISGHRSVSWYQQTPGQGLQFLFEYFSETQRNKGNFPGRFSGRQFSNSRSEMNVSTLELGDSALYLCASSDLTTNYGYTFGSGTRLTVV.

This clonotype occurred a few times. The junction shows a germline mismatch at one end, possibly a read error. This chain links TRBV3-1 with TRBJ2-1; no definite D call. The CDR3 is 17 residues long. Germline CDR1 is LGHDT and CDR2 is YNNKEL (reference sequence). The CDR3 loop reads CASSQSPPVGRHNEQFF. The CDR3, as DNA: TGCGCCAGCAGCCAATCCCCCCCCGTTGGTAGACACAATGAGCAGTTCTTC.

V is TRBV5-5 and J is TRBJ1-2, with D possibly matching TRBD1 (5 bases). Germline CDR1 reads SGHKS; CDR2 reads YYEKEE (reference sequence). Between the trimmed V and J ends, which lost 3 bases and 4 bases, there was a span of 16 bases. The CDR3 loop spans 15 amino acids. The DNA for the CDR3 is TGTGCCAGCAGCTCGGGGTCGGGGGGACTCTATGGCTACACCTTC. Protein sequence: CASSSGSGGLYGYTF.

This chain uses TRBV5-5 with TRBJ1-2; 9 bases fit TRBD1. The germline V gene encodes CDR1 SGHKS and CDR2 YYEKEE (reference sequence). The trim removed 4 bases at V and 8 bases at J, leaving 9 bases unmatched. CDR3 length equals 14 residues. The CDR3 DNA reads as TGTGCCAGCAGCGTTGGGACAGGGATAGGCGGCTACACCTTC. Translation gives CASSVGTGIGGYTF.

J is TRBJ1-5 and V is TRBV20-1; D perhaps matches TRBD1 (6 bases). The CDR3 runs 18 residues. Germline V gives CDR1 DFQATT, CDR2 SNEGSKA (reference sequence). With 6 bases removed from V and 0 bases from J, the gap between germline ends came to 24 bases. CDR3 sequence: CSARGGAGKDYSNQPQHF. The CDR3 DNA is TGCAGTGCCCGAGGGGGGGCGGGCAAAGATTATAGCAATCAGCCCCAGCATTTT.

The chain combines TRBV10-2 with TRBJ1-1; D gene unclear. CDR3 length equals 12 residues. Trimming stripped 2 bases from V and 6 bases from J, with 7 bases between. Germline V CDR1 and CDR2: WSHSY, SAAADI. The CDR3 coding sequence is TGCGCCAGCAGTGAGGAGGTTGCTGAAGCTTTCTTT. This gives the protein CASSEEVAEAFF.

V and J are TRBV28 and TRBJ2-4; no reliable D call. The length of the CDR3 is 17 residues. Between the trimmed V and J ends, which lost 2 bases and 0 bases, there was a span of 14 bases. From germline, CDR1 is MDHEN and CDR2 SYDVKM. CDR3 protein: CASSLRAIRLAKNIQYF. In DNA form, the CDR3 reads TGTGCCAGCAGTTTAAGGGCCATAAGATTAGCCAAAAACATTCAGTACTTC.

This clonotype was seen many times. This sequence joins TRBV7-2 and TRBJ2-1, with D perhaps matching TRBD2 (5 bases). Trimming took off 5 bases at V and 10 bases at J, with 15 bases between the two ends. The length of the CDR3 is 13 residues. The germline gives CDR1 SGHTA, CDR2 FQGNSA. CDR3 coding DNA: TGTGCCAGCAGCCCCCGGACTCTCGGAGAGCAGTTCTTC. Its translation is CASSPRTLGEQFF.

This clonotype was found a few times. The CDR3, as DNA: TGTGCCATCAGTGCGGCTAGCGGGGGGTCCGATGAGCAGTTCTTC. Its protein product is CAISAASGGSDEQFF. The chain carries TRBV10-3 and TRBJ2-1, with 11 bases aligning to TRBD2. V shed 4 bases and J 8 bases; nucleotides not matched to a gene: 7. CDR1 is ENHRY and CDR2 is SYGVKD in the germline V gene. CDR3 length equals 15 residues.

CDR3 nucleotide sequence: TGTGCCAGCAGTACCATCTCCTACGAGCAGTACTTC. It specifies CASSTISYEQYF. The V call is TRBV6-2 or TRBV6-3, the J call TRBJ2-7; D gene uncertain. This CDR3 has 12 amino acids. V was trimmed by 5 bases and J by 0 bases, leaving 5 bases between them. Germline lookup yields CDR1 MNHEY and CDR2 SVGEGT.

The gene calls are TRBV7-2 and TRBJ2-1; D is undetermined. This CDR3 is built from 14 residues. V was shortened by 1 base and J by 3 bases, with 7 bases between the two germline ends. CDR1 SGHTA and CDR2 FQGNSA come from the germline V gene. The CDR3 DNA sequence: TGTGCCAGCAGCTTAGGGCGCGTCTACAATGAGCAGTTCTTC. Its protein is CASSLGRVYNEQFF.

Only a few counts were recorded for this clonotype. The chain employs TRBV5-1 and TRBJ2-7; the match to TRBD1 covers 7 bases. The CDR3 extends over 12 amino acids. Per germline, CDR1 SGHRS and CDR2 YFSETQ. V trimming: 3 bases; J trimming: 5 bases; junction bases outside the gene matches: 2. The CDR3: CASSSDRDEQYF. CDR3 nucleotide sequence: TGCGCCAGCAGCTCTGACAGGGACGAGCAGTACTTC.

The chain has TRBV20-1 and TRBJ1-2; D is perhaps TRBD1 (6 bases). With 1 base removed from V and 6 bases from J, the gap between germline ends came to 9 bases. The germline V gene encodes CDR1 DFQATT and CDR2 SNEGSKA (reference sequence). The CDR3 is 12 residues long. Written as DNA, the CDR3 is TGCAGTGCTAGAGTGGGGGCAGATGGCTACACCTTC. It yields the protein CSARVGADGYTF.

This clonotype was observed a few times. V is TRBV6-2 or TRBV6-3 and J is TRBJ1-6; no clear D gene. The CDR3 has 14 residues. From germline, CDR1 is MNHEY and CDR2 SVGEGT. Trimming took off 2 bases at V and 10 bases at J, with 12 bases between the two ends. The CDR3, as DNA: TGTGCCAGCAGTTACCCGGTGGAGTCCTCACCCCTCCACTTT. This translates into CASSYPVESSPLHF.